These 7 T cell receptor beta chains were all obtained from the same sample, sequenced in a study of early T cells in non-severe SARS-CoV-2 infection. A single record per CDR3 protein comes from TCRdb applying MiXCR to the 5' RACE reads. The table shows tens of thousands of distinct CDR3 sequences, with around 4.2% occurring only once. The source material was whole blood. The source of these receptors is an adult who was a healthcare worker with PCR-confirmed SARS-CoV-2 infection or an uninfected control (not recorded which).

This clonotype was recorded at least ten times. The CDR3 DNA reads TGCGCCAGCAGTGTGGGACAGAACACCGGGGAGCTGTTTTTT. Protein sequence: CASSVGQNTGELFF. V and J are TRBV10-2 and TRBJ2-2; D may be TRBD1 (6 bases). Germline-derived CDR1 and CDR2 are WSHSY and SAAADI. Between the trimmed V and J ends, which lost 4 bases and 1 base, there was a span of 7 bases. The CDR3 loop spans 14 amino acids.

This clonotype was found many times. This chain connects TRBV7-6 to TRBJ2-7; no reliable D call. V was clipped by 4 bases and J by 3 bases, with 1 base between them. The CDR3 spans 10 residues. Germline lookup yields CDR1 SGHVS and CDR2 FNYEAQ. CDR3 protein: CASSYYEQYF. For the CDR3, the DNA is TGTGCCAGCAGCTACTACGAGCAGTACTTC. Supplemented by reference TRBV7-6 and TRBJ2-7, the full variable domain reads GAGVSQSPRYKVTKRGQDVALRCDPISGHVSLYWYRQALGQGPEFLTYFNYEAQQDKSGLPNDRFSAERPEGSISTLTIQRTEQRDSAMYRCASSYYEQYFGPGTRLTVT.

The genes are TRBV18 and TRBJ1-1; D is perhaps TRBD1 (5 bases). With 6 bases removed from V and 1 base from J, the gap between germline ends came to 15 bases. The CDR3 sequence is 15 residues long. Germline CDR1 and CDR2: KGHSH and LQKENI. CDR3 sequence (DNA): TGTGCCAGCTCGACAGCATCCGCTAAGAACACTGAAGCTTTCTTT. It encodes CASSTASAKNTEAFF.

The V and J genes are TRBV3-1 and TRBJ2-5; D is tentatively TRBD1 or TRBD2 (5 bases each). The germline CDR1 and CDR2 sequences are LGHDT and YNNKEL (reference sequence). This CDR3 is 12 amino acids long. With 1 base removed from V and 7 bases from J, the gap between germline ends came to 7 bases. Written as DNA, the CDR3 is TGTGCCAGCAGCCAAGTCGGGGCGACCCAGTACTTC. This sequence encodes CASSQVGATQYF.

In this sample, this clonotype turned up many times. The rearrangement joins TRBV6-5 to TRBJ1-1, with TRBD1 identical over 8 bases. This CDR3 region has 13 residues. The germline gives CDR1 MNHEY, CDR2 SVGAGI. The trim removed 6 bases at V and 9 bases at J, leaving 9 bases unmatched. DNA of the CDR3: TGTGCCAGCAGGGGACAGGAAATCTCAAAAGCTTTCTTT. Amino acids: CASRGQEISKAFF.

There are many counts of this clonotype. The gene calls are TRBV9 and TRBJ2-7, with TRBD1 as a possible D gene (6 bases). CDR3 size: 15 residues. Germline V gives CDR1 SGDLS, CDR2 YYNGEE. The ends were cut back, 5 bases at V and 0 bases at J, with 15 bases in the middle. DNA for the CDR3: TGTGCCAGCAGTCCCGGACAGCCTTACTCCTACGAGCAGTACTTC. It codes for CASSPGQPYSYEQYF.

This clonotype was observed at least ten times. The chain couples TRBV2 to TRBJ2-3; TRBD1 might be the D (5 bases). The CDR3 runs to 16 residues. Germline loops: CDR1 SNHLY, CDR2 FYNNEI. V lost 8 bases, J lost 6 bases, and 24 bases lay in between. The CDR3 region has the DNA TGTGCCAGCCTCGGTCTGGACACCATTAGGATTGATACGCAGTATTTT. Its translation: CASLGLDTIRIDTQYF.